This T cell receptor (beta chain) was obtained from a study of monozygotic twins with inflammatory bowel disease. Per germline, CDR1 DFQATT and CDR2 SNEGSKA (reference sequence). The CDR3 spans 12 residues. Whole-study findings and limits: The analysis did not separate different T cell subtypes.

Template-switch reactions added UMIs with a 6-nucleotide sample barcode. TCRdb reanalyzed the 5' RACE reads and collapses them to one entry per CDR3 protein, without DNA. The listing records a few hundred thousand distinct CDR3 sequences. Whole-blood total RNA was extracted without T cell sorting. About this clonotype itself: The antigen is undetermined.

The V and J genes are TRBV20-1 and TRBJ2-5; TCRdb outputs TRBD1, but without DNA this stays unchecked. The source of this sequence is a human donor with ulcerative colitis or Crohn's disease, or a healthy co-twin of an affected twin (not recorded which). Sequenced material: blood. CDR3 region: CSAGGGVETQYF.